This record covers a single T cell receptor beta chain. Its target antigen remains unknown. No per-base quality is available; no much larger clone lies one base away. This sample stems from a study of cytomegalovirus exposure and HLA in healthy donors (dated 2017 in TCRdb). About the full investigation: An earlier analysis of 587 of the donors reported 250 to 300 Gb of sequence data and 100 million to 120 million unique TCR beta sequences obtained from roughly 180 million T cells. Approximately 300 gigabases of sequencing data and 70 million to 100 million unique TCR sequences made up an early release that covered several hundred HLA-typed donors. Of the approximately 400 genotyped donors, about 80% fell in the genetic ancestry cluster associated with self-reported Caucasian donors. The study was designed to test whether signatures of past pathogen exposure could be identified by cataloging public T cell receptors. Using immunosequencing, the study profiled T cell repertoires from some 670 subjects and related those repertoires to cytomegalovirus serostatus. A separate validation cohort of 100 to 150 different subjects was used in addition to the approximately 640-subject first cohort. To predict cytomegalovirus infection status, the study combined high-throughput TCR immunosequencing, statistical association of individual TCRs with disease status, and machine learning. To study patterns of TCR occurrence, a later analysis re-analyzed previously published TCR beta repertoires from around 700 donors and added high-resolution HLA genotyping. Rather than drawing on any new phenotypic data, the later analysis identified candidate immune exposures from TCR beta sequences and the way those sequences occurred across donors. In an earlier analysis of roughly 540 of the donors, high-throughput TCR beta sequencing was used to judge whether each TCR beta V gene segment behaved as functional or pseudogenic. Donor age, sex, ethnicity and CMV serostatus were compiled together with the repertoire data. Genome-wide SNP genotypes for about 55% of the roughly 670 donors were used in a later genetic analysis, which treated that subset as a discovery cohort. Every discovery cohort repertoire had been produced on one sequencing platform. HLA typing covered class I and class II loci at four-digit resolution. The number of typed donors differed by locus: roughly 629-640 for A, B, C, DRB1 and DQB1; 522 for DQA1; roughly 600 for DPA1; and around 490 for DPB1. Roughly 5 DR-DQ haplotypes were handled as single units for association and clustering, since linkage in the cohort was strong. Among some 400 genotyped donors of the cohort, an average of around 240,000 unique TCR beta nucleotide sequences was sequenced per donor, of which roughly 17% were non-productive. Study-wide conclusions, independent of this receptor: In vitro tests confirmed that a few of the cytomegalovirus-associated TCR beta chains recognize cytomegalovirus antigens. A later analysis found that most CMV-associated TCR beta chains appeared HLA-restricted, with HLA associations seemingly driven largely by CMV exposure. Immune exposure information for the cohort was limited to CMV serostatus. Because the 87-base-pair reads could not distinguish some IMGT-functional V segments, including TRBV6-2 and TRBV6-3, those segments were excluded. A cluster of highly shared sequence variants was judged likely to be a technical artifact of the sequencing pipeline. A later analysis found that TCR association rates varied across HLA loci, with DRB1 alleles showing the most associated TCRs and HLA-C alleles the fewest. At a false discovery rate of 0.05, a later analysis linked under 20,000 TCR beta sequences to specific HLA alleles. In the study, 164 TCR beta chains were listed as associated with cytomegalovirus. Some 15 rarely observed V segments, including chromosome 9 orphons, were excluded from the earlier analysis of approximately 500 of the donors because counts were too low. V-gene and J-gene trimming of TCR beta chains was associated with a missense DCLRE1C variant in a later genetic analysis, and the association was replicated in an independent cohort. According to a later genetic analysis, donors in an Asian-associated ancestry cluster had fewer N-insertions in productive TCRs than the roughly 700-donor mean. Because HLA typing was missing for some donors at each locus, association tests included only the typed subset. In an earlier analysis of fewer than 700 of the donors, most TCR beta V segments appeared in productive rearrangements about 87% or about 30% of the time, broadly matching IMGT annotations. Cytomegalovirus status was reported to be diagnosed by the classifier with high specificity and sensitivity in both the original and validation cohorts. A further reported finding was that TCR beta sequences accurately predicted the HLA-A and HLA-B alleles for most subjects in the first cohort. Presence/absence analyses assumed roughly uniform sequencing depth across donors, an assumption that may not hold. In a later analysis, several top co-occurrence clusters were reported to appear linked to parvovirus B19, influenza, CMV and Epstein-Barr virus. Assigning TCR associations to individual alleles was difficult when HLA alleles, especially DR and DQ, strongly co-occurred. The authors suggested that the approach could potentially be extended to other disease states and immunological phenotypes. Compared with equally common non-associated chains, HLA-associated TCR beta chains in a later analysis were more clonally expanded and had lower generation probabilities. The cohort was sequenced for TCR beta chains only, and without alpha or paired-chain data the features that could be detected were limited. Correlated functional status among segregating V segments might be attributable to linkage disequilibrium, but an unknown experimental factor could not be ruled out. Across donors, most TCR sequences were observed very rarely, whereas some public TCRs were present in many individuals.

CDR1 and CDR2 were assigned from the germline V gene as SGHRS and YFSETQ. From cysteine to phenylalanine, the CDR3 is 13 amino acids long. Here the CDR3 DNA is all that survives: 39 bases in frame from base 1. V gives up 3 bases and J gives up 2 bases, and the segment between their germline ends measures 9 bases. The library was produced with the immunoSEQ multiplex PCR assay. For the multiplex PCR, a mixture combining 60 forward primers for TCR Vbeta segments and 13 reverse primers for TCR Jbeta segments was used. A multiplex PCR assay on genomic DNA amplified the CDR3 region of rearranged TCR beta genes. The amplified TCR beta libraries were sequenced on the Illumina HiSeq System as 87-base-pair reads. On the study's bioinformatics: In a later analysis, tens of millions of unique TCR beta chains were counted across the roughly 670 repertoires, and approximately 11 million of these chains were shared by at least two donors. Raw reads were error-corrected and collapsed into unique sequences by a nearest-neighbor algorithm in which closely related sequences were merged to remove PCR and sequencing errors. To assign V, D and J gene segments, CDR3 sequences were aligned to IMGT reference sequences. For a sequence to be retained, a match of at least six nucleotides was required to both a V gene segment and a J gene segment. A rearrangement was called productive if the CDR3 had no stop codons and remained in frame with V and J, and every other rearrangement was called non-productive. Following IMGT convention, CDR3 was defined as the stretch from the second conserved V-encoded cysteine to the conserved J-encoded phenylalanine. In an earlier analysis of 500 to 650 of the donors, sequences lacking an unambiguous match to a single V gene segment were excluded. In an earlier analysis of several hundred of the donors, V segments were called functional above 56.7% productive rearrangements and were called segregating when the between-donor standard deviation exceeded 5%. A statistical classification framework was built for diagnosing cytomegalovirus status from the catalog of TCR beta chain sequences. In a later analysis, TCR nucleotide sequences were compared against IMGT/GENE-DB human TR gene sequences so that V and J genes could be assigned. A later analysis assigned CDR3 sequences and most-parsimonious VDJ recombination scenarios with the TCRdist pipeline. In a later analysis, every TCR beta chain was defined by the combination of its CDR3 amino acid sequence and its V-gene family, and reads without a unique V-gene family were dropped. A later analysis removed several hundred highly shared, low-generation-probability nucleotide sequences to deal with suspected cross-contamination and a sequencing artifact. In a later analysis, a clonal expansion index was calculated for each public chain from normalized within-repertoire ranks of inferred template counts. In a later analysis, generation probabilities were computed with a VDJ recombination model fitted to out-of-frame rearrangements, and the resulting probabilities were checked against IGoR. A later analysis scored TCR-TCR, TCR-HLA and TCR-CMV co-occurrence with hypergeometric tests, applying a repertoire-size bias correction to TCR pairs. False discovery rates were estimated in a later analysis by permuting HLA or CMV assignments 20 times. In a later analysis, co-occurring TCRs were grouped using DBSCAN, with TCRdist sequence similarity added in when clustering inside HLA-allele-positive subsets. Repertoires with fewer than 30,000 or more than 120,000 public chains, plus five repertoires with anomalous nucleotide sharing, were excluded from co-occurrence clustering. The table comes from immuneACCESS by way of TCRdb, which keeps in-frame sequences with V and J called. Part of the clones is missing from these tables; in studies checked, under half for an unresolved V gene and the rest for unknown reasons. V, J and clone size derive from that table, while D and trimming were established from the DNA sequence. The sample yields 150,000 to 200,000 clones; 60% to 80% were counted once. The top ten clonotypes cover around 4.6% of the sample.

The cohort was made up of around 720 healthy bone marrow donors. At the time of sampling, all cohort members were nominally healthy, though unrecorded immune exposures were likely present. The donor was CMV seronegative and belonged to the group of 352 seronegative cohort members. A peripheral blood sample was collected from each donor, and TCR beta sequencing was performed on peripheral blood mononuclear cells. The Qiagen DNeasy Blood Extraction Kit was used to extract genomic DNA from the blood cell samples. The chain links TRBV5-1 with TRBJ2-7; the D gene identity is not certain. The clonotype comes from a male donor in good health and CMV-seronegative. The sample comprised PBMCs. The sequenced DNA: TGCGCCAGCAGCTGGGCCTCTCCCTACGAGCAGTACTTC. The resulting protein is CASSWASPYEQYF.